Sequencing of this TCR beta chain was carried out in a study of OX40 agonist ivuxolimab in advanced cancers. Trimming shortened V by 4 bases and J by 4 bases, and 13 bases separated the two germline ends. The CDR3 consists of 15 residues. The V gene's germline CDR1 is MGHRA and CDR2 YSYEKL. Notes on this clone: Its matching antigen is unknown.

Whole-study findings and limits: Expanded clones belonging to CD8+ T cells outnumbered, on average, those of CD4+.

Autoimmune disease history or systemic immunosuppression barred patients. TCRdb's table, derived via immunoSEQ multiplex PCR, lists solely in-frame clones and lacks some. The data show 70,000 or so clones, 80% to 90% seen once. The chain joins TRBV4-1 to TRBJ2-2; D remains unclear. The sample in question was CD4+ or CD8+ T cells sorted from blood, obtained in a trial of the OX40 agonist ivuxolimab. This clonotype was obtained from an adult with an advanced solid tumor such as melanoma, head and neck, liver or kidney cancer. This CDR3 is CASSLATSGTGELFF. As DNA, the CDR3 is TGCGCCAGCAGCCTGGCCACCAGTGGCACCGGGGAGCTGTTTTTT.